This TCR beta chain was identified during a study of blood T cell repertoires in COVID-19. Looking at the study overall: Both acute and convalescent COVID-19 samples were obtained from the United States, Italy and Spain.

The CDR3 is 14 amino acids. Looked up from germline, CDR1 is SEHNR and CDR2 is FQNEAQ (reference sequence). Trimming took off 6 bases at V and 4 bases at J, with 13 bases between the two ends. In the authors' workflow: For nucleated cells, counts were estimated from reference gene primer amplification. Some clones are missing from TCRdb's copy, which holds only in-frame ones; the method was immunoSEQ multiplex PCR. The V and J calls and clone size come from that table; D and trimming were worked out from the DNA. The sample comprises fewer than 250,000 clones, 81% of which are singletons, and 8% to 9% rests with the top ten. Recruits, aged roughly 18 to 90 years, lived in 24 US areas. Allocation to cohorts depended on clinical history reported by the participants.

This chain connects TRBV7-9 to TRBJ1-5, with D possibly TRBD1 on 5 matching bases. The sequenced material came from PBMCs or T cells enriched from blood (not recorded which). The TCR originated in a woman aged 50 to 60 with acute COVID-19. The CDR3 loop reads CASSSRTGNQPQHF. The CDR3 DNA reads as TGTGCCAGCAGTTCTCGTACAGGAAATCAGCCCCAGCATTTT.